Listed here are 31 T cell receptor beta chains from one sample, sequenced in a study of T-cell reconstitution after alpha-beta-depleted transplantation in children. Unique molecular identifiers were used to barcode this TCRbeta library. One entry per CDR3 protein, called by TCRdb with MiXCR from the PCR reads. Among about 400,000 distinct CDR3 sequences listed, about a fifth were seen once. This sample comprised PBMCs from the stem cell graft donor, obtained from the stem cell graft. These TCRs come from a human donor who donated a stem cell graft to a child with acute myeloid leukemia.

This clonotype was recorded a few times. The chain employs TRBV6-1 and TRBJ2-1; unclear D gene. This CDR3 region has 13 residues. Trimming pared 7 bases from V and 6 bases from J, leaving 13 bases between. From germline, CDR1 is MNHNS and CDR2 SASEGT. The CDR3 here is CASKTPARNEQFF. CDR3 DNA: TGTGCCAGCAAGACTCCCGCCCGCAATGAGCAGTTCTTC.

This rearrangement joins TRBV28 to TRBJ2-5, with D unresolved. The CDR3 loop spans 15 amino acids. Germline CDR1 and CDR2: MDHEN and SYDVKM. Trimming left V 3 bases short and J 4 bases short, with 15 bases between. The CDR3 bases are TGTGCCAGCAGTTTCCAAGGATTTAATATAGAGACCCAGTACTTC. It specifies CASSFQGFNIETQYF.

J is TRBJ2-3 and V is TRBV4-1, with no clear D. CDR1 and CDR2 (germline): MGHRA, YSYEKL. The CDR3 spans 14 residues. V was cut by 5 bases and J by 0 bases, with 9 bases left in between. CDR3 sequence reads: CASSAESSTDTQYF. The CDR3 bases are TGCGCCAGCAGCGCTGAATCTAGCACAGATACGCAGTATTTT.

The chain is built from TRBV12-3 or TRBV12-4 and TRBJ1-4, with 7 positions matching TRBD1. The CDR3 is 14 amino acids. With 8 bases clipped from V and 2 bases from J, the junction kept 5 bases outside the gene matches. CDR3 region: CASRDRVTNEKLFF. In DNA, the CDR3 is TGTGCCAGCCGAGACAGGGTGACTAATGAAAAACTGTTTTTT.

This clonotype was seen a handful of times. The J gene is TRBJ1-3, the V gene TRBV12-3 or TRBV12-4; 7 bases line up with TRBD1. The CDR3 has 14 residues. Trimming cost V 8 bases and J 6 bases; bases outside gene matches: 10. CDR3 nucleotide sequence: TGTGCCAGCTGTAAGGGGGCCCTTGAAAACACCATATATTTT. It is translated as CASCKGALENTIYF.

The V call is TRBV24-1, the J call TRBJ2-1; unclear D gene. The V gene's germline CDR1 is KGHDR and CDR2 SFDVKD. V gave up 1 base and J gave up 5 bases, with 11 bases separating them. This CDR3 has 15 amino acids. CDR3 region: CATSDFRLGDNEQFF. DNA for the CDR3: TGTGCCACCAGTGATTTTCGGCTCGGAGACAATGAGCAGTTCTTC.

This clonotype was counted only a few times. The chain carries TRBV7-9 and TRBJ2-7; 7 positions match TRBD2. Per germline, CDR1 SEHNR and CDR2 FQNEAQ (reference sequence). After removal of 5 bases from V and 4 bases from J, the junction contained 8 bases not matched to a gene. This CDR3 is built from 14 residues. CDR3 protein: CASSPNGRHYEQYF. The DNA for the CDR3 is TGTGCCAGCAGCCCCAACGGGAGGCATTACGAGCAGTACTTC.

The chain couples TRBV20-1 to TRBJ1-4; TRBD1 matches 10 bases. The CDR3 is made up of 13 amino acids. Germline values: CDR1 DFQATT, CDR2 SNEGSKA (reference sequence). Trimming took 6 bases from V and 6 from J; bases not matched to a gene: 4. The CDR3 bases are TGCAGTGCCCCCGGGACAGGGGATGAAAAACTGTTTTTT. Translated, it gives CSAPGTGDEKLFF.

This clonotype was picked up a small number of times. The rearrangement joins TRBV11-2 to TRBJ1-3, with 7 positions matching TRBD1. The CDR3 is made up of 18 amino acids. J lost 2 bases, V lost 5 bases, and 15 bases had no gene match. Germline CDR1 is SGHAT and CDR2 is FQNNGV. In nucleotides, the CDR3 is TGTGCCAGCAGCCCGACTCGGACAGGCGTTTCTACTGGAAACACCATATATTTT. Protein sequence: CASSPTRTGVSTGNTIYF.

This clonotype was seen a few times. The chain is built from TRBV9 and TRBJ2-7; TRBD2 matches at 14 bases. Germline trimming cut 0 bases from V and 6 bases from J; bases unmatched to any gene: 11. Germline loops: CDR1 SGDLS, CDR2 YYNGEE. There are 18 residues in the CDR3. CDR3 bases: TGTGCCAGCAGCGTAGGAACCGGGACTAGCGGGAGTTGGGGCGAGCAGTACTTC. Translating it yields CASSVGTGTSGSWGEQYF.

This clonotype was counted only a few times. This rearrangement joins TRBV13 to TRBJ2-7; tentative D call: TRBD2 (5 bases). Per germline, CDR1 PRHDT and CDR2 FYEKMQ (reference sequence). This CDR3 is 12 amino acids long. Trimming cost V 5 bases and J 4 bases, with 9 bases left between them. The CDR3 loop is CASSQDWYEQYF. The CDR3 DNA follows: TGTGCCAGCAGCCAGGACTGGTACGAGCAGTACTTC.

This clonotype was detected ten times or more. The CDR3 here is CSATKTGGHSNQPQHF. Written as DNA, the CDR3 is TGCAGTGCTACCAAGACAGGGGGCCATAGCAATCAGCCCCAGCATTTT. The chain links TRBV20-1 to TRBJ1-5, with 10 bases fitting TRBD1. This CDR3 comprises 16 residues. Germline V gene sequence: CDR1 DFQATT, CDR2 SNEGSKA (reference sequence). Trimming at V came to 4 bases and at J to 0 bases, leaving 6 bases not matched to a gene.

The chain has TRBV20-1 and TRBJ2-2; TRBD2 aligns across 9 bases. The germline CDR1 and CDR2 sequences are DFQATT and SNEGSKA (reference sequence). This CDR3 has 15 amino acids. J was trimmed by 6 bases and V by 0 bases; bases with no gene match: 5. The CDR3 loop reads CSARDPQRGAGELFF. In nucleotides, the CDR3 is TGCAGTGCTAGAGATCCCCAGCGGGGGGCCGGGGAGCTGTTTTTT.

This clonotype occurred a few times. This chain connects TRBV3-1 to TRBJ2-7; D remains ambiguous. The CDR3 has 13 amino acids. Trimming cost V 1 base and J 6 bases, with 10 bases left between them. Germline assignment: CDR1 LGHDT and CDR2 YNNKEL (reference sequence). The CDR3 is CASSQGALGEQYF. The CDR3 DNA reads as TGTGCCAGCAGCCAAGGCGCCTTGGGCGAGCAGTACTTC.

The chain employs TRBV12-3 or TRBV12-4 and TRBJ1-6; D ambiguous. The CDR3 spans 13 residues. V gave up 0 bases and J gave up 8 bases, with 5 bases separating them. The CDR3 DNA sequence: TGTGCCAGCAGTTTAGCGGGTGATTCACCCCTCCACTTT. It translates to CASSLAGDSPLHF.

This clonotype was recorded at least ten times. V is TRBV12-3 or TRBV12-4 and J is TRBJ2-7, with 9 bases that match TRBD1. This CDR3 spans 14 amino acids. Trimming took 5 bases from V and 4 from J; bases not matched to a gene: 6. The CDR3 spells CASSPDRGGYEQYF. In DNA form, the CDR3 reads TGTGCCAGCAGTCCCGACAGGGGGGGATACGAGCAGTACTTC.

This chain joins TRBV24-1 and TRBJ2-1, with D maybe TRBD2 (5 bases). V was pared by 9 bases and J by 4 bases, with 18 bases between. This CDR3 has 15 amino acids. Germline V gene data show CDR1 as KGHDR and CDR2 as SFDVKD. Written as DNA, the CDR3 is TGTGCCACCGAGGGCAACCGGGAAGCATACAATGAGCAGTTCTTC. Protein sequence: CATEGNREAYNEQFF.

This clonotype was observed a single time. The chain employs TRBV27 and TRBJ2-3, with TRBD2 as a possible D gene (5 bases). The V end lost 6 bases, the J end lost 0 bases, and 19 bases lay between the germline ends. The V gene's germline CDR1 is MNHEY and CDR2 SMNVEV (reference sequence). This CDR3 contains 17 residues. The CDR3 nucleotides are TGTGCCAGCAGCTTGGGAGAGAGGCCCTGGAGCACAGATACGCAGTATTTT. This encodes CASSLGERPWSTDTQYF.

The chain couples TRBV20-1 to TRBJ2-1; 14 positions match TRBD2. The length of the CDR3 is 16 residues. Trimming at V came to 4 bases and at J to 3 bases, leaving 5 bases not matched to a gene. Germline lookup yields CDR1 DFQATT and CDR2 SNEGSKA (reference sequence). The CDR3 sequence is CSANPGTSGSYNEQFF. CDR3 nucleotide sequence: TGCAGTGCTAACCCTGGGACTAGCGGGAGCTACAATGAGCAGTTCTTC.

The chain uses TRBV12-3 or TRBV12-4 and TRBJ2-7; TRBD1 matches 7 bases. This CDR3 is built from 14 residues. V was clipped by 7 bases and J by 1 base; unmatched bases: 7. CDR3 amino acids: CASTRQGLSYEQYF. CDR3 coding DNA: TGTGCCAGCACCAGACAGGGCCTTTCCTACGAGCAGTACTTC.

This clonotype showed up just a few times. The genes are TRBV20-1 and TRBJ2-1; D call uncertain. V lost 7 bases to trimming and J lost 0 bases, with 7 bases between them. Germline loops: CDR1 DFQATT, CDR2 SNEGSKA (reference sequence). This CDR3 region has 12 residues. The CDR3: CSVLSSYNEQFF. For the CDR3, the DNA is TGCAGTGTTCTAAGCTCCTACAATGAGCAGTTCTTC.

The table lists this clonotype with a few counts. The J gene is TRBJ1-4, the V gene TRBV25-1; 7 bases align to TRBD1. Germline CDR1 reads MGHDK; CDR2 reads SYGVNS. This CDR3 is built from 16 residues. The ends lost 3 bases at V and 7 bases at J; junction bases unmatched: 11. The CDR3 loop reads CASSDKRGQGGEKLFF. CDR3 nucleotides: TGTGCCAGCAGTGACAAGAGGGGGCAGGGTGGTGAAAAACTGTTTTTT.

This clonotype was picked up many times. The chain recombines TRBV20-1 with TRBJ2-7, with 12 bases identical to TRBD2. In germline, CDR1 is DFQATT, CDR2 SNEGSKA (reference sequence). Trimming cost V 6 bases and J 4 bases; bases outside gene matches: 7. The CDR3 contains 14 residues. CDR3 coding DNA: TGCAGTGCCGTGACTAGCGGGAGAGCTTACGAGCAGTACTTC. Translated, it gives CSAVTSGRAYEQYF.

In this sample, this clonotype turned up many times. The V call is TRBV29-1, the J call TRBJ1-1; 8 bases line up with TRBD1. J was trimmed by 5 bases and V by 6 bases; bases with no gene match: 8. The CDR3 is 13 amino acids. From germline, CDR1 is SQVTM and CDR2 ANQGSEA. Here the CDR3 DNA reads TGCAGCGTCAAAGGACAGGGAGTAACTGAAGCTTTCTTT. Its protein is CSVKGQGVTEAFF.

The rearrangement joins TRBV27 to TRBJ1-5; D gene ambiguous. CDR1 is MNHEY, CDR2 SMNVEV, per germline (reference sequence). This CDR3 region has 14 residues. V dropped 2 bases and J dropped 7 bases, with 12 bases sitting between them. As DNA, the CDR3 is TGTGCCAGCAGTTTAGTCCCGTCCGAACAGCCCCAGCATTTT. This codes for CASSLVPSEQPQHF.

This clonotype occurred many times. V usage is TRBV20-1 and J usage is TRBJ2-2, with 10 bases that match TRBD2. Trimming took 2 bases from V and 5 from J; bases not matched to a gene: 5. Germline V lookup: CDR1 DFQATT, CDR2 SNEGSKA (reference sequence). This CDR3 spans 15 amino acids. The CDR3 nucleotides read TGCAGTGCTAGAAGACTAGCGGGTGGAACCGGGGAGCTGTTTTTT. It is translated as CSARRLAGGTGELFF.

This clonotype was found many times. V is TRBV20-1 and J is TRBJ2-5; TRBD1 aligns across 7 bases. V gave up 5 bases and J gave up 4 bases; unmatched junction bases: 10. Per the germline V gene, CDR1 is DFQATT and CDR2 is SNEGSKA (reference sequence). The CDR3 covers 14 residues. CDR3 in DNA: TGCAGTGCTGGTTTAGAGGGGGCCGGAGAGACCCAGTACTTC. Residues: CSAGLEGAGETQYF.

The gene calls are TRBV28 and TRBJ2-7; unclear D gene. The V and J ends lost 6 bases and 4 bases respectively, with 13 bases between them. Per the germline V gene, CDR1 is MDHEN and CDR2 is SYDVKM. This CDR3 comprises 13 residues. The CDR3 protein is CASSRRRSYEQYF. The CDR3 DNA follows: TGTGCCAGCAGCCGTAGGCGAAGTTACGAGCAGTACTTC.

V and J are TRBV12-3 or TRBV12-4 and TRBJ2-1; D might be TRBD2 (5 bases). V lost 10 bases and J lost 4, with 17 bases in between. The CDR3 contains 14 residues. The chain's CDR3 is CATERLRAYNEQFF. The CDR3 DNA reads as TGTGCCACCGAGAGGTTGAGGGCTTACAATGAGCAGTTCTTC.

The rearrangement uses TRBV12-3 or TRBV12-4 and TRBJ2-7; weak D call: TRBD1 (5 bases). Trimming shortened V by 6 bases and J by 5 bases, and 17 bases separated the two germline ends. The CDR3 runs 14 residues. The CDR3, as DNA: TGTGCCAGCAGCCTGGGGCAACTCCCCCACGAGCAGTACTTC. Translating it yields CASSLGQLPHEQYF.

V and J are TRBV7-3 and TRBJ2-7, with D tentatively TRBD1 or TRBD2 (5 bases each). CDR3 size: 14 residues. Deletions cut 5 bases from V and 6 bases from J, with 17 bases between. Germline CDR1 is SGHTA and CDR2 is FQGTGA. CDR3 residues: CASSLSGQFSEQYF. CDR3 bases: TGTGCCAGCAGCCTATCGGGGCAGTTCTCCGAGCAGTACTTC.